The 30 T cell receptor beta chains given below trace back to one sample, sequenced in a study of blood T cell repertoires in COVID-19. TCRdb's copy holds only in-frame clones and misses some; the assay was immunoSEQ multiplex PCR. The sample yields around 20,000 clones, roughly nine tenths seen once. The sample consisted of peripheral blood. These receptors were taken from a human donor with active COVID-19. The donor label of this sample is uncertain.

This chain uses TRBV30 with TRBJ1-5, with TRBD1 matching 8 bases. The V and J ends lost 1 base and 1 base, in that order; junction bases with no gene match: 9. CDR1 and CDR2 (germline): GTSNPN, SVGIG (reference sequence). The CDR3 has 17 amino acids. The CDR3 nucleotides are TGTGCCTGGAGTGCGTGGACAGGGTCAGGGAGCAATCAGCCCCAGCATTTT. Protein sequence: CAWSAWTGSGSNQPQHF. The whole variable domain, remainder taken from reference TRBV30 and TRBJ1-5, is SQTIHQWPATLVQPVGSPLSLECTVEGTSNPNLYWYRQAAGRGLQLLFYSVGIGQISSEVPQNLSASRPQDRQFILSSKKLLLSDSGFYLCAWSAWTGSGSNQPQHFGDGTRLSIL.

The genes are TRBV7-6 and TRBJ2-1, with 13 nucleotides matching TRBD2. V gave up 0 bases and J gave up 8 bases; unmatched junction bases: 4. CDR1 and CDR2 from the germline V gene are SGHVS and FNYEAQ. CDR3 length equals 16 residues. The CDR3 nucleotides read TGTGCCAGCAGCTTAGCCGGACTAGCGGGAGAGTATGAGCAGTTCTTC. Translated: CASSLAGLAGEYEQFF.

This clone was counted only a few times. J is TRBJ2-1 and V is TRBV4-3, with TRBD2 matching over 11 bases. Germline V gives CDR1 LGHNA, CDR2 YSLEER. This CDR3 spans 17 amino acids. The V and J ends lost 0 bases and 4 bases, in that order; junction bases with no gene match: 5. The CDR3 is CASSQDHASGRYNEQFF. The DNA of the CDR3 is TGCGCCAGCAGCCAAGATCATGCTAGCGGGAGGTACAATGAGCAGTTCTTC.

The rearrangement links TRBV7-2 to TRBJ2-1; 10 bases match TRBD2. V shed 5 bases and J 4 bases; nucleotides not matched to a gene: 5. The germline CDR1 and CDR2 sequences are SGHTA and FQGNSA. CDR3 size: 15 residues. The CDR3 nucleotides are TGTGCCAGCAGCATACGAGCGGGAGGGTACAATGAGCAGTTCTTC. Its protein is CASSIRAGGYNEQFF.

V and J are TRBV23-1 and TRBJ2-1; weak D call: TRBD2 (5 bases). TRBV23-1 is an ORF for which the function is uncertain. The CDR3 extends over 12 amino acids. V was cut by 10 bases and J by 7 bases, with 14 bases left in between. In DNA, the CDR3 is TGCGCCATCCGGGGTGCGAAAAATGAGCAGTTCTTC. It specifies CAIRGAKNEQFF.

The chain carries TRBV4-3 and TRBJ2-2, with 10 bases identical to TRBD1. Germline assignment: CDR1 LGHNA and CDR2 YSLEER. The CDR3 totals 15 residues. Losses at the gene ends were 4 bases for V and 4 bases for J; bases not matched to a gene: 3. CDR3 residues: CASSLGTGVTGELFF. The CDR3 region has the DNA TGCGCCAGCAGCCTCGGGACAGGGGTCACCGGGGAGCTGTTTTTT.

The chain has TRBV7-6 and TRBJ2-7, with TRBD2 matching 7 bases. After removal of 0 bases from V and 2 bases from J, the junction contained 4 bases not matched to a gene. Germline CDR1 reads SGHVS; CDR2 reads FNYEAQ. The CDR3 contains 15 residues. The CDR3 DNA reads as TGTGCCAGCAGCTTAGCCCTAGCGGCCACCTACGAGCAGTACTTC. This sequence encodes CASSLALAATYEQYF. Together with reference TRBV7-6 and TRBJ2-7, the CDR3 gives the full variable domain: GAGVSQSPRYKVTKRGQDVALRCDPISGHVSLYWYRQALGQGPEFLTYFNYEAQQDKSGLPNDRFSAERPEGSISTLTIQRTEQRDSAMYRCASSLALAATYEQYFGPGTRLTVT.

This clone was seen a few times. The V and J genes are TRBV19 and TRBJ2-5, with D tentatively TRBD2 (5 bases). V lost 4 bases to trimming and J lost 3 bases, with 9 bases between them. The CDR3 is made up of 13 amino acids. From germline, CDR1 is LNHDA and CDR2 SQIVND (reference sequence). Here the CDR3 DNA reads TGTGCCAGTAGTAGGATTAGCGAAGAGACCCAGTACTTC. Translating gives CASSRISEETQYF.

The chain is built from TRBV6-5 and TRBJ1-2; 7 nucleotides match TRBD1. Unmatched junction bases numbered 13, after V lost 5 bases and J lost 7 bases. CDR3 size: 15 residues. Germline CDR1 and CDR2: MNHEY and SVGAGI. CDR3: CASSPGRGRRGGYTF. The DNA of the CDR3 is TGTGCCAGCAGTCCGGGAAGGGGGCGCAGGGGTGGCTACACCTTC.

This CDR3 is CSVVAVGNTIYF. The CDR3 nucleotides are TGCAGCGTTGTGGCAGTTGGAAACACCATATATTTT. The rearrangement joins TRBV29-1 to TRBJ1-3; no clear D gene. The CDR3 covers 12 residues. Trimming left V 4 bases short and J 3 bases short, with 7 bases between. The germline V gene encodes CDR1 SQVTM and CDR2 ANQGSEA.

This clone was counted only a few times. The chain is built from TRBV6-5 and TRBJ1-6, with 9 bases aligning to TRBD1. The CDR3 runs 14 residues. J was trimmed by 7 bases and V by 6 bases; bases with no gene match: 4. CDR1 and CDR2 from the germline V gene are MNHEY and SVGAGI. The CDR3 is CASSPDRGNSPLHF. The DNA for the CDR3 is TGTGCCAGCAGCCCCGACAGGGGGAATTCACCCCTCCACTTT.

V is TRBV10-3 and J is TRBJ2-3, with 7 bases fitting TRBD1. CDR3 size: 14 residues. The V gene's germline CDR1 is ENHRY and CDR2 SYGVKD. CDR3 amino acids: CAARRQGVEDTQYF. As DNA, the CDR3 is TGTGCTGCAAGGCGGCAGGGGGTAGAAGATACGCAGTATTTT.

The rearrangement joins TRBV7-9 to TRBJ2-7, with 8 bases aligning to TRBD2. Germline assignment: CDR1 SEHNR and CDR2 FQNEAQ (reference sequence). The CDR3 runs to 14 residues. V trimming: 0 bases; J trimming: 5 bases; junction bases outside the gene matches: 3. In DNA, the CDR3 is TGTGCCAGCAGCTTAGCAGCGGGGGCTAACGAGCAGTACTTC. Its translation: CASSLAAGANEQYF.

This chain joins TRBV19 and TRBJ2-1; D possibly corresponds to TRBD2 (6 bases). Germline loops: CDR1 LNHDA, CDR2 SQIVND (reference sequence). This CDR3 comprises 14 residues. Between the trimmed V and J ends, which lost 4 bases and 4 bases, there was a span of 11 bases. DNA of the CDR3: TGTGCCAGTAGTACTAGCGACCTATACAATGAGCAGTTCTTC. Its translation is CASSTSDLYNEQFF.

The V call is TRBV7-2, the J call TRBJ2-3, with D possibly TRBD1 on 5 matching bases. CDR3 size: 14 residues. Trimming took 5 bases from V and 6 from J, leaving 15 bases between them. The germline CDR1 and CDR2 sequences are SGHTA and FQGNSA. Here the CDR3 DNA reads TGTGCCAGCAGCGTTCTAGGGGCGAGGGATACGCAGTATTTT. Its translation: CASSVLGARDTQYF.

The V call is TRBV7-9, the J call TRBJ1-4; 10 nucleotides agree with TRBD1. CDR1 SEHNR and CDR2 FQNEAQ come from the germline V gene (reference sequence). V shed 3 bases and J 7 bases; nucleotides not matched to a gene: 2. The CDR3 runs to 14 residues. CDR3 nucleotides: TGTGCCAGCAGCTTGGGACAGGGGTTTGAAAAACTGTTTTTT. Translating gives CASSLGQGFEKLFF.

The chain couples TRBV18 to TRBJ2-5; 7 bases agree with TRBD1. Germline-derived CDR1 and CDR2 are KGHSH and LQKENI. The CDR3 loop spans 14 amino acids. Unmatched junction bases numbered 3, after V lost 2 bases and J lost 3 bases. The CDR3 sequence is CASSPFTGEETQYF. The DNA for the CDR3 is TGTGCCAGCTCACCATTTACAGGGGAAGAGACCCAGTACTTC.

The genes are TRBV3-1 (or the pseudogene TRBV3-2) and TRBJ2-1; a possible D gene is TRBD1 (5 bases). Per the germline V gene, CDR1 is LGHDT and CDR2 is YNNKEL (reference sequence). The CDR3 contains 16 residues. V dropped 1 base and J dropped 3 bases, with 13 bases sitting between them. The CDR3 nucleotides are TGTGCCAGCAGCCAAGGGGGCGGATATAACTACAATGAGCAGTTCTTC. Its translation: CASSQGGGYNYNEQFF.

The chain employs TRBV6-5 and TRBJ2-7, with TRBD2 matching over 13 bases. The CDR3 sequence is 14 residues long. Unmatched junction bases numbered 3, after V lost 6 bases and J lost 4 bases. Germline lookup yields CDR1 MNHEY and CDR2 SVGAGI. Here the CDR3 DNA reads TGTGCCAGCAGAAGGACTAGCGGGAGTTACGAGCAGTACTTC. It is translated as CASRRTSGSYEQYF.

The chain recombines TRBV6-1 with TRBJ2-3; D may be TRBD1 (6 bases). Trimming left V 1 base short and J 0 bases short, with 8 bases between. The CDR3 is made up of 15 amino acids. The germline CDR1 and CDR2 sequences are MNHNS and SASEGT. The CDR3 spells CASSEGGQSTDTQYF. The CDR3 coding sequence is TGTGCCAGCAGTGAAGGAGGACAGAGCACAGATACGCAGTATTTT.

This clone was detected a few times. This same CDR3 is encoded by further DNA sequences in the sample. This sequence joins TRBV7-9 and TRBJ2-7; D unclear. Germline V gene lookup returns CDR1 SEHNR and CDR2 FQNEAQ (reference sequence). V gave up 4 bases and J gave up 2 bases, with 21 bases separating them. CDR3 size: 17 residues. In DNA form, the CDR3 reads TGTGCCAGCAGCTCCCAGGCCTCCGATCAAGCTACCTACGAGCAGTACTTC. As protein: CASSSQASDQATYEQYF. The whole variable domain, remainder taken from reference TRBV7-9 and TRBJ2-7, is DTGVSQNPRHKITKRGQNVTFRCDPISEHNRLYWYRQTLGQGPEFLTYFQNEAQLEKSRLLSDRFSAERPKGSFSTLEIQRTEQGDSAMYLCASSSQASDQATYEQYFGPGTRLTVT.

This chain joins TRBV19 and TRBJ2-7, with 8 bases matching TRBD1. The junction had 8 bases not matched to a gene; V was cut back by 3 bases and J by 7 bases. The V gene's germline CDR1 is LNHDA and CDR2 SQIVND (reference sequence). The length of the CDR3 is 14 residues. CDR3 amino acids: CASSIGQGGWEQYF. Here the CDR3 DNA reads TGTGCCAGTAGTATTGGACAGGGTGGATGGGAGCAGTACTTC.

In its sample, this clone was seen once. The gene calls are TRBV11-2 and TRBJ2-7; D is uncertain. Looked up from germline, CDR1 is SGHAT and CDR2 is FQNNGV. CDR3 size: 11 residues. V was trimmed by 5 bases and J by 4 bases, leaving 6 bases between them. CDR3 protein: CASSRGYEQYF. The CDR3 DNA follows: TGTGCCAGCAGCCGAGGTTACGAGCAGTACTTC.

This chain links TRBV2 with TRBJ2-3; 8 bases are a match to TRBD1. V shed 6 bases and J 0 bases; nucleotides not matched to a gene: 2. CDR1 SNHLY and CDR2 FYNNEI come from the germline V gene. CDR3 size: 14 residues. The CDR3 DNA sequence: TGTGCCAGCAGCGGGACAGGAAGCACAGATACGCAGTATTTT. Its protein is CASSGTGSTDTQYF.

The chain links TRBV5-1 to TRBJ1-2, with a weak D call TRBD1 (6 bases). CDR3 length equals 14 residues. Trimming left V 0 bases short and J 7 bases short, with 13 bases between. Germline V CDR1 and CDR2: SGHRS, YFSETQ. The chain's CDR3 is CASSLGEAGAGYTF. The CDR3 DNA is TGCGCCAGCAGCTTGGGTGAAGCGGGGGCTGGCTACACCTTC.

The CDR3 is CASSLGTELIYGYTF. DNA of the CDR3: TGTGCCAGCAGCCTCGGGACAGAACTCATCTATGGCTACACCTTC. The V and J genes are TRBV9 and TRBJ1-2, with 7 bases that match TRBD1. J gave up 4 bases and V 4 bases, and 10 bases lay outside the gene matches. This CDR3 is built from 15 residues. Germline CDR1 and CDR2: SGDLS and YYNGEE.

The V and J genes are TRBV3-1 (or the pseudogene TRBV3-2) and TRBJ2-3, with D perhaps matching TRBD2 (6 bases). This CDR3 is 17 amino acids long. V was shortened by 4 bases and J by 0 bases, with 17 bases between the two germline ends. Germline assignment: CDR1 LGHDT and CDR2 YNNKEL (reference sequence). Here the CDR3 DNA reads TGTGCCAGCAGCCCCGGGACTGTCTATCGGAGCACAGATACGCAGTATTTT. It translates to CASSPGTVYRSTDTQYF.

This chain connects TRBV10-3 to TRBJ1-2, with D perhaps TRBD1 (6 bases). V was cut by 0 bases and J by 3 bases, with 11 bases left in between. Germline CDR1 and CDR2: ENHRY and SYGVKD. The CDR3 totals 15 residues. The CDR3 DNA reads as TGTGCCATCAGTGAGTCGGGGGGGGCAGACTATGGCTACACCTTC. Protein: CAISESGGADYGYTF.

The chain recombines TRBV29-1 with TRBJ2-1; 7 bases map to TRBD2. This CDR3 is 15 amino acids long. Germline values: CDR1 SQVTM, CDR2 ANQGSEA. V shed 3 bases and J 7 bases; nucleotides not matched to a gene: 12. The CDR3 reads CSVDKLGLGGNEQFF. Written as DNA, the CDR3 is TGCAGCGTTGATAAATTGGGACTGGGGGGGAATGAGCAGTTCTTC.

In this sample, this clone turned up a few times. A read error may account for a junction end that differs from germline. The rearrangement links TRBV7-7 to TRBJ2-2; D possibly corresponds to TRBD1 (6 bases). CDR1 is SSHAT and CDR2 is FNYEAQ in the germline V gene (reference sequence). This CDR3 spans 16 amino acids. The CDR3 region is CASSLATTGSTGELFF. The CDR3 coding sequence is TGTGCTAGCAGCTTAGCTACGACAGGCAGCACCGGGGAGCTGTTTTTT.